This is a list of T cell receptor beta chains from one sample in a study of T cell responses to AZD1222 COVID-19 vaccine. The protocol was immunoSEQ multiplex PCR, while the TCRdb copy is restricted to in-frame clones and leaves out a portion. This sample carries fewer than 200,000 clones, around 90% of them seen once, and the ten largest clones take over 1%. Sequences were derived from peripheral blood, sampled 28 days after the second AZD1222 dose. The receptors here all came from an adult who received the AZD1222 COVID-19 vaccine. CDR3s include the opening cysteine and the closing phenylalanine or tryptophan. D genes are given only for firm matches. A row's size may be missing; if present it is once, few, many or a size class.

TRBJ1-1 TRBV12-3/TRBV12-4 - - TGTGCCAGCAGTTTCGGTACGGTAACTGAAGCTTTCTTT CASSFGTVTEAFF
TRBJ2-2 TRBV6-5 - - TGTGCCAGCAGCGGCACAGGGTTGGGCACCGGGGAGCTGTTTTTT CASSGTGLGTGELFF
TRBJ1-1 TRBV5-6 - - TGTGCCAGCAGCTTTTCGCCCACCGAGGGACGTGAAGCTTTCTTT CASSFSPTEGREAFF
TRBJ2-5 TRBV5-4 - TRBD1 TGTGCCAGCAGCCCAAACCGGGACAGGGGGCGGAAGCAAGAGACCCAGTACTTC CASSPNRDRGRKQETQYF
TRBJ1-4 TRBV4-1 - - TGCGCCAGCAGCCAGGGGGATTCGGAAAAACTGTTTTTT CASSQGDSEKLFF
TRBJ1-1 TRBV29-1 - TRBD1 TGCAGCGTTGAGGGGACAGGGCTGAACACTGAAGCTTTCTTT CSVEGTGLNTEAFF
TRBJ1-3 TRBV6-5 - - TGTGCCACCTCAGTGACCTCTGGAAACACCATATATTTT CATSVTSGNTIYF
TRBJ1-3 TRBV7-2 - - TGTGCCAGCAGCCTCGGGGGGGGACGCTCTGGAAACACCATATATTTT CASSLGGGRSGNTIYF
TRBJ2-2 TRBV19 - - TGTGCCAGTAGTATAGTTACGGACACCGGGGAGCTGTTTTTT CASSIVTDTGELFF
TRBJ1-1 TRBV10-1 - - TGCGCCAGCAGCGGAGGGTGGAACACTGAAGCTTTCTTT CASSGGWNTEAFF
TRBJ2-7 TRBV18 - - TGTGCCAGCTCACCGGGGCAAGGGCGGTCGGGGTACGAGCAGTACTTC CASSPGQGRSGYEQYF
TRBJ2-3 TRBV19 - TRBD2 TGTGCCAGTAGTCATCGGACTAGTGGGGTCACAGATACGCAGTATTTT CASSHRTSGVTDTQYF
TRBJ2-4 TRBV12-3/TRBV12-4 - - TGTGCCAGCAGTTCCAGGACTTGGGACATTCAGTACTTC CASSSRTWDIQYF
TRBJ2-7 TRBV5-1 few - TGCGCCAGCAGCTTGGGGGAACCCTACGAGCAGTACTTC CASSLGEPYEQYF
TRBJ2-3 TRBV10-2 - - TGCGCCAGCACGCCGGCCGCTAGCACAGATACGCAGTATTTT CASTPAASTDTQYF
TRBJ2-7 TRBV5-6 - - TGTGCCAGCAGCTTGGTCGCGGCATCTACCTACGAGCAGTACTTC CASSLVAASTYEQYF
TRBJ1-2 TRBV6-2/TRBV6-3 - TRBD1 TGTGCCAGCAGTGGAACGGACAGGGTTGGCTACACCTTC CASSGTDRVGYTF
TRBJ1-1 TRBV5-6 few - TGTGCCAGCAGCCCTGCGGGTATCGGTGAAGCTTTCTTT CASSPAGIGEAFF
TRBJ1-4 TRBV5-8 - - TGTGCCAGCAACCTGCCGGGAAGGGCGAATGAAAAACTGTTTTTT CASNLPGRANEKLFF
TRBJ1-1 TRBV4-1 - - TGCGCCAGCAGCCAAAAGTCCCCACGGGGGAACACTGAAGCTTTCTTT CASSQKSPRGNTEAFF
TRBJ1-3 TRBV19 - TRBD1 TGTGCCAGTAGGACAGGGGCGGGTGGAAACACCATATATTTT CASRTGAGGNTIYF
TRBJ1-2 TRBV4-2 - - TGTGCCAGCAGCCAAGGAGGAGGGGTGCGCTATGGCTACACCTTC CASSQGGGVRYGYTF
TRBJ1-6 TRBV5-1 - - TGCGCCAGCAGCTTGAACGATAATTCACCCCTCCACTTT CASSLNDNSPLHF
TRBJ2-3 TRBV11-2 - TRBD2 TGTGCCAGCAGCGCAACTAGCGTCAGCACAGATACGCAGTATTTT CASSATSVSTDTQYF